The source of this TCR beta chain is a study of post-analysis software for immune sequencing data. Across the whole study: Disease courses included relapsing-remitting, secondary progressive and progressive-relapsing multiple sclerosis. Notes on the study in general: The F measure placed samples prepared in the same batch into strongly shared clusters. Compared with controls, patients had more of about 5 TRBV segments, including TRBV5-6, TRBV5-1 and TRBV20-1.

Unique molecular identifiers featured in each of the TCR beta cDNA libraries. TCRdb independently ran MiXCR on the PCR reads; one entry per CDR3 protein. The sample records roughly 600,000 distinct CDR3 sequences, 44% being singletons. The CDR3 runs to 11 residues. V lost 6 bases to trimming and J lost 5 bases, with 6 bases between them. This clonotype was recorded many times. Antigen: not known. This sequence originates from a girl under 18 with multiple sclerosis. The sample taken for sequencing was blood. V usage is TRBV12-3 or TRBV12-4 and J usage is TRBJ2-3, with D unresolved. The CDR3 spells CASSLRDTQYF. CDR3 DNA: TGTGCCAGCAGCCTAAGAGATACGCAGTATTTT.